This T cell receptor (beta chain) was recorded in a study of T cells after posttransplantation cyclophosphamide. The study's findings and limits: Blood and skin or GI T cell repertoires showed limited TRB overlap. Later post-transplant blood repertoires were often dominated by donor CD8+ memory clones. After PTCy, TRB diversity resembled that of CNI/methotrexate controls.

Germline CDR1 reads SGHNT; CDR2 reads YYREEE (reference sequence). CDR3 length: 16 residues. V gave up 2 bases and J gave up 1 base, with 14 bases separating them. Remarks on this clone: Its antigen is unknown.

TCRdb's table, derived via immunoSEQ multiplex PCR, lists solely in-frame clones and lacks some. Sampling found approximately 5,400 clones, none seen once. A marrow graft followed busulfan-fludarabine conditioning, with cyclophosphamide on days +3 and +4. This specimen was PBMCs, taken after allogeneic stem cell transplant with posttransplant cyclophosphamide. The receptor was derived from a male patient between 60 and 69 years old who received an allogeneic stem cell transplant from a related donor, was CMV-positive, and had no GVHD. Some of these T cells may belong to the graft donor. The chain couples TRBV5-4 to TRBJ2-3; D possibly corresponds to TRBD2 (6 bases). In DNA, the CDR3 is TGTGCCAGCAGCTTAAGGAGGGATGGAGGCACAGATACGCAGTATTTT. It yields the protein CASSLRRDGGTDTQYF.